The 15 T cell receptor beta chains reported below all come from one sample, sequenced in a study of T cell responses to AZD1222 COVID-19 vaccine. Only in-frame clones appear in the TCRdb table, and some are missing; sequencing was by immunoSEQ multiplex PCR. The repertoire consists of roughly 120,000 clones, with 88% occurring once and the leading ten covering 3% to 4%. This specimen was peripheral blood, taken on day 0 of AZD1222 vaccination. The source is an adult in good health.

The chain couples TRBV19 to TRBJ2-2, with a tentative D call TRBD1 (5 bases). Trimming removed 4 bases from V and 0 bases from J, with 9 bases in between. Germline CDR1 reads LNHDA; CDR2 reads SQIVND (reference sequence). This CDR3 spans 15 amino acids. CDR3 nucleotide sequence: TGTGCCAGTAGTAACGGCAGGGCGAACACCGGGGAGCTGTTTTTT. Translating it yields CASSNGRANTGELFF.

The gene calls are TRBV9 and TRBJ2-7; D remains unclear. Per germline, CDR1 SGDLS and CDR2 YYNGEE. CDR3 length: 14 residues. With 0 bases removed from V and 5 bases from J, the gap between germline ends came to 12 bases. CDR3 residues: CASSVARSAHEQYF. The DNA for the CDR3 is TGTGCCAGCAGCGTAGCCAGGTCTGCCCACGAGCAGTACTTC.

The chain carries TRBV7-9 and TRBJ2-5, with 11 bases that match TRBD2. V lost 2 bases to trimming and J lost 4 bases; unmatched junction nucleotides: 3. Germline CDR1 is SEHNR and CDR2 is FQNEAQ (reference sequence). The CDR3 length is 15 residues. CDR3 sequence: CASSLSSGGRETQYF. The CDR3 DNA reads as TGTGCCAGCAGCTTATCTAGCGGGGGGAGAGAGACCCAGTACTTC.

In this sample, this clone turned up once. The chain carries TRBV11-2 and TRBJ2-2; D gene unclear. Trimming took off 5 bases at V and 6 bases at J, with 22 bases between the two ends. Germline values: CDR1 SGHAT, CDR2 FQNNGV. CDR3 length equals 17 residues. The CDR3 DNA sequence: TGTGCCAGCAGCGCCTATAACGGGTATCCCGACTCCGGGGAGCTGTTTTTT. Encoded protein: CASSAYNGYPDSGELFF.

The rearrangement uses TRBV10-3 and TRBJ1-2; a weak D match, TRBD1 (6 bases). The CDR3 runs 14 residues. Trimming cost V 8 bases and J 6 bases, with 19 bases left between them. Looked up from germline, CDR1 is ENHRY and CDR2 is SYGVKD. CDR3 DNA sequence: TGTGCCATCCCACGTTGGGAGGGGGGCGATGGCTACACCTTC. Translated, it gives CAIPRWEGGDGYTF.

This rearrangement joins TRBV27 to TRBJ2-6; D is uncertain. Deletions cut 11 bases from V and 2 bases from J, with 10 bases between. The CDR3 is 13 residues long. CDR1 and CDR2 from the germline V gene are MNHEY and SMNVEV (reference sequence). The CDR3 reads CAGRRTGANVLTF. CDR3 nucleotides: TGTGCCGGTCGACGGACTGGGGCCAACGTCCTGACTTTC.

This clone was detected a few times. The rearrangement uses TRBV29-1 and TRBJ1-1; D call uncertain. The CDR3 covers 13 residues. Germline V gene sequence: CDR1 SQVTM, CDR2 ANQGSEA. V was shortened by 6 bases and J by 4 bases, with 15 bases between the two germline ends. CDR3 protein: CSVIREGITEAFF. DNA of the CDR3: TGCAGCGTCATACGGGAGGGAATCACTGAAGCTTTCTTT.

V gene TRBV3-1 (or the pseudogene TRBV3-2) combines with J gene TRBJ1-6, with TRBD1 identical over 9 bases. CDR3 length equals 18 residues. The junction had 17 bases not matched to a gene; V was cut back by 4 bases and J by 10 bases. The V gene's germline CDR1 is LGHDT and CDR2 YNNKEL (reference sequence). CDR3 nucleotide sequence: TGTGCCAGCAGCCGCCAAATGGGGATGGACAGGGGAAGGTCACCCCTCCACTTT. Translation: CASSRQMGMDRGRSPLHF.

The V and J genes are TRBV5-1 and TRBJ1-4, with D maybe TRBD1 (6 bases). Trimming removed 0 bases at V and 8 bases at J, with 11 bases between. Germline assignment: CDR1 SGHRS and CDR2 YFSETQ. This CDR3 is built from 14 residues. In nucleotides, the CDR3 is TGCGCCAGCAGCTTGGGACAGGTTGGCGAAAAACTGTTTTTT. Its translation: CASSLGQVGEKLFF.

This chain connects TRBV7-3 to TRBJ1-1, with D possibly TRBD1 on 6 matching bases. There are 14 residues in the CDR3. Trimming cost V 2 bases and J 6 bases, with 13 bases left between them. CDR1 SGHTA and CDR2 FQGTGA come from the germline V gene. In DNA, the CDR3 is TGTGCCAGCAGCTTAGGGCAGGGGAGTCCTGAAGCTTTCTTT. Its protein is CASSLGQGSPEAFF.

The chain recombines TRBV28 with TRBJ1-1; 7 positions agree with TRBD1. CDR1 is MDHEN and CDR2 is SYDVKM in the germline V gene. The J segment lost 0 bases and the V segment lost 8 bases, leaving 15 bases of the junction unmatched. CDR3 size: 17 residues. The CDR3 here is CASRTRSTGTVNTEAFF. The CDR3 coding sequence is TGTGCCAGCCGGACCCGATCTACCGGGACAGTGAACACTGAAGCTTTCTTT.

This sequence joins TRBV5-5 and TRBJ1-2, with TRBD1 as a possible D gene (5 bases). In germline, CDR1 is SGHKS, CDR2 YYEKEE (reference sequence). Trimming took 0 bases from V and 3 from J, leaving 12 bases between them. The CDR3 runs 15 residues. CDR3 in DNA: TGTGCCAGCAGCTTGGGACTGGGGGACGACTATGGCTACACCTTC. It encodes CASSLGLGDDYGYTF.

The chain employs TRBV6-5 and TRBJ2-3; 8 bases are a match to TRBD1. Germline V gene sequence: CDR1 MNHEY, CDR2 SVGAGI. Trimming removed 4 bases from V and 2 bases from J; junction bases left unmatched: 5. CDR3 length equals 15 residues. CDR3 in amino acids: CASSWRDRTTDTQYF. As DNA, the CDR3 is TGTGCCAGCAGTTGGAGGGACAGGACCACAGATACGCAGTATTTT.

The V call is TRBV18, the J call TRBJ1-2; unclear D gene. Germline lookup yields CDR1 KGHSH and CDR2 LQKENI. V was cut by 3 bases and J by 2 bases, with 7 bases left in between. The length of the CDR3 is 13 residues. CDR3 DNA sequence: TGTGCCAGCTCACCGGACGCCAACTATGGCTACACCTTC. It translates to CASSPDANYGYTF. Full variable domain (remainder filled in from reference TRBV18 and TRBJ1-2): NAGVMQNPRHLVRRRGQEARLRCSPMKGHSHVYWYRQLPEEGLKFMVYLQKENIIDESGMPKERFSAEFPKEGPSILRIQQVVRGDSAAYFCASSPDANYGYTFGSGTRLTVV.

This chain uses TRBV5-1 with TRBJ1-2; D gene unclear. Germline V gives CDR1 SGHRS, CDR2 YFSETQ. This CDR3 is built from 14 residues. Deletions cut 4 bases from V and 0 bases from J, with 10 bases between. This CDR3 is CASSPRPPNYGYTF. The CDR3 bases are TGCGCCAGCAGCCCCAGACCTCCTAACTATGGCTACACCTTC.